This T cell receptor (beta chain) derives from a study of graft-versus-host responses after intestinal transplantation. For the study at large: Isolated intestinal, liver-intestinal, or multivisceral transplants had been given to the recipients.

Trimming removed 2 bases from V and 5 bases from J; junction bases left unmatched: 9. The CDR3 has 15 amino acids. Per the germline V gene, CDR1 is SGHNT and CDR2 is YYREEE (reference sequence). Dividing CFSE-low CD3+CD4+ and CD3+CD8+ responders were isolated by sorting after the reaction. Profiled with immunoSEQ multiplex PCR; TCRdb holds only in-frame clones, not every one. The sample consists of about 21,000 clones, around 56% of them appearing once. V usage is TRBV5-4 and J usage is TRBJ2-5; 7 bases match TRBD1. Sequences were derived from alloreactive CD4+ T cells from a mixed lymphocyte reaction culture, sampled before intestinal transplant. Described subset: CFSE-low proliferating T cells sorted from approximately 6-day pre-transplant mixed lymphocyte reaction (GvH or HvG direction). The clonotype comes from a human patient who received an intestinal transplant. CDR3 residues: CASSLRQGVLETQYF. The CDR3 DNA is TGTGCCAGCAGCTTAAGACAGGGTGTTCTGGAGACCCAGTACTTC.